This T cell receptor (beta chain) is drawn from a study of cytotoxic CD8 clonotypes in ibrutinib-treated CLL. Study-level information: Response specimens were obtained following a median treatment duration of around 12 months, with a range of 6 to 36. The study's findings and limits: Lymph node repertoires were not studied, and sampling times were unmatched.

Notes on this clone: The target antigen is unknown.

Sequencing was designed to attain a depth spanning 1 in 200,000 to 1 in 1 million T cells. Profiling relied on immunoSEQ multiplex PCR, and the TCRdb table lists in-frame clones only, not all of them. The data contain roughly 63,000 clones, around 52% of them singletons. Germline V gives CDR1 SGDLS, CDR2 YYNGEE. CDR3 length equals 12 residues. The V end was cut by 4 bases, the J end by 8 bases, with 12 bases between. The rearrangement joins TRBV9 to TRBJ1-2; the D is unclear. The receptor comes from a human donor with chronic lymphocytic leukemia. Here the sequenced sample was PBMCs, taken after 12 months of ibrutinib treatment. The CDR3 reads CASSQDLEGYTF. The CDR3 nucleotides read TGTGCCAGCAGCCAAGACCTCGAGGGCTACACCTTC.